The 13 T cell receptor beta chains below were found in one sample sequenced in a study of low-dose radiotherapy and immunotherapy resistance in tumors. TRAV and TRBV primers primed cDNA for both TCRalpha and TCRbeta. A constant-region primer paired with the V-primer adapter amplified TCRs over about 18 PCR cycles. Each CDR3 protein is one row after TCRdb ran MiXCR on the reads. The repertoire holds fewer than 6,500 distinct CDR3 sequences, with roughly four fifths as singletons. The receptors come from a human donor with advanced metastatic prostate, ovarian, gallbladder or colorectal cancer (not recorded which). This table probably holds off-target reads from a library built for another chain.

V is TRBV19 and J is TRBJ2-3; D is unresolved. The CDR3 totals 14 residues. Deletions cut 3 bases from V and 1 base from J, with 8 bases between. Germline V CDR1 and CDR2: LNHDA, SQIVND (reference sequence). The DNA for the CDR3 is TGTGCCAGTAGTATCCGGTGGGGCACAGATACGCAGTATTTT. This sequence encodes CASSIRWGTDTQYF.

This clonotype was picked up one time. V usage is TRBV7-8 and J usage is TRBJ1-1; D perhaps matches TRBD1 (6 bases). Trimming removed 8 bases from V and 3 bases from J, with 16 bases in between. Germline V gene lookup returns CDR1 SGHVS and CDR2 FQNEAQ. The CDR3 length is 14 residues. The CDR3 bases are TGTGCCAGCTTCGTCGGGGGACACGACACTGAAGCTTTCTTT. This sequence encodes CASFVGGHDTEAFF.

The chain couples TRBV19 to TRBJ2-3; 8 nucleotides match TRBD1. Germline CDR1 LNHDA, CDR2 SQIVND (reference sequence). This CDR3 spans 16 amino acids. The V segment lost 5 bases and the J segment 4 bases; nucleotides outside the gene matches: 11. CDR3 sequence: CASSWGLRQGSDTQYF. The CDR3 coding sequence is TGTGCCAGTAGTTGGGGTCTCAGACAGGGGTCAGATACGCAGTATTTT.

J is TRBJ2-7 and V is TRBV5-6, with D maybe TRBD2 (5 bases). V lost 4 bases and J lost 3, with 14 bases in between. CDR3 length: 14 residues. Germline-derived CDR1 and CDR2 are SGHDT and YYEEEE. The chain's CDR3 is CASSANPSSYEQYF. DNA for the CDR3: TGTGCCAGCAGCGCCAATCCTAGCAGCTACGAGCAGTACTTC.

The chain uses TRBV5-1 and TRBJ2-2, with a weak D call TRBD1 (5 bases). Germline CDR1 and CDR2: SGHRS and YFSETQ. V was shortened by 0 bases and J by 2 bases, with 11 bases between the two germline ends. This CDR3 comprises 16 residues. The CDR3: CASSLGPRTNTGELFF. The CDR3 DNA reads as TGCGCCAGCAGCTTGGGGCCCAGGACAAACACCGGGGAGCTGTTTTTT.

This chain joins TRBV11-3 and TRBJ2-3; TRBD2 matches at 8 bases. Germline V gene data show CDR1 as SGHNT and CDR2 as YENEEA. This CDR3 has 16 residues. V dropped 0 bases and J dropped 8; count of bases not matched to a gene: 10. CDR3 DNA: TGTGCCAGCAGCTTAGATGATGCGGGGGGAGCCGGTACGCAGTATTTT. It is translated as CASSLDDAGGAGTQYF.

The chain links TRBV29-1 to TRBJ2-4; the D gene is possibly TRBD1 (5 bases). The CDR3 covers 14 residues. Looked up from germline, CDR1 is SQVTM and CDR2 is ANQGSEA. V was shortened by 6 bases and J by 4 bases, with 16 bases between the two germline ends. The CDR3 nucleotides are TGCAGCGTGGTATCAGGGAATATTAAAAACATTCAGTACTTC. Encoded protein: CSVVSGNIKNIQYF.

This chain links TRBV6-5 with TRBJ1-4; no clear D gene. CDR3 length: 12 residues. The V gene's germline CDR1 is MNHEY and CDR2 SVGAGI. V dropped 9 bases and J dropped 10 bases, with 15 bases sitting between them. CDR3 in DNA: TGTGCCAGTCAGGCATTGTCTGGAAAACTGTTTTTT. Translated, it gives CASQALSGKLFF.

The V call is TRBV3-1, the J call TRBJ2-3; D gene ambiguous. The CDR3 runs to 12 residues. V gave up 2 bases and J gave up 1 base, with 1 base separating them. Germline lookup yields CDR1 LGHDT and CDR2 YNNKEL (reference sequence). The CDR3 sequence is CASSQRTDTQYF. The CDR3 DNA follows: TGTGCCAGCAGCCAACGCACAGATACGCAGTATTTT.

The chain couples TRBV29-1 to TRBJ2-3; D is unresolved. The germline V and J ends were trimmed by 5 bases and 2 bases, with 14 bases remaining between them. Germline V gives CDR1 SQVTM, CDR2 ANQGSEA. This CDR3 is 14 amino acids long. The CDR3 reads CSVFGRLDTDTQYF. CDR3 bases: TGCAGCGTTTTTGGAAGGCTCGACACAGATACGCAGTATTTT.

As regards this clonotype: One end of the junction fails to match germline, which may point to a read error. This CDR3 reads CASSPLGGRALYGFTF. CDR3 DNA: TGTGCCAGCAGCCCCCTTGGGGGCAGGGCGCTCTATGGCTTCACCTTC. The V call is TRBV13, the J call TRBJ1-2, with D perhaps matching TRBD1 (6 bases). The CDR3 extends over 16 amino acids. Germline loops: CDR1 PRHDT, CDR2 FYEKMQ (reference sequence).

The rearrangement links TRBV28 to TRBJ1-1, with D hard to call. Trimming shortened V by 6 bases and J by 5 bases, and 19 bases separated the two germline ends. CDR1 MDHEN and CDR2 SYDVKM come from the germline V gene. This CDR3 has 15 amino acids. The CDR3: CASSPSRWAGTEAFF. Here the CDR3 DNA reads TGTGCCAGCAGCCCCTCGAGGTGGGCTGGAACTGAAGCTTTCTTT.

A few counts support this clonotype. V gene TRBV20-1 combines with J gene TRBJ2-4; tentatively, D is TRBD1 or TRBD2 (5 bases each). The germline V gene has CDR1 DFQATT and CDR2 SNEGSKA (reference sequence). The CDR3 runs to 17 residues. Trimming removed 3 bases at V and 6 bases at J, with 24 bases between. CDR3 sequence reads: CSARAQRTHPSGNIQYF. The CDR3 DNA reads TGCAGTGCTAGGGCCCAGCGGACACACCCTTCGGGAAACATTCAGTACTTC.